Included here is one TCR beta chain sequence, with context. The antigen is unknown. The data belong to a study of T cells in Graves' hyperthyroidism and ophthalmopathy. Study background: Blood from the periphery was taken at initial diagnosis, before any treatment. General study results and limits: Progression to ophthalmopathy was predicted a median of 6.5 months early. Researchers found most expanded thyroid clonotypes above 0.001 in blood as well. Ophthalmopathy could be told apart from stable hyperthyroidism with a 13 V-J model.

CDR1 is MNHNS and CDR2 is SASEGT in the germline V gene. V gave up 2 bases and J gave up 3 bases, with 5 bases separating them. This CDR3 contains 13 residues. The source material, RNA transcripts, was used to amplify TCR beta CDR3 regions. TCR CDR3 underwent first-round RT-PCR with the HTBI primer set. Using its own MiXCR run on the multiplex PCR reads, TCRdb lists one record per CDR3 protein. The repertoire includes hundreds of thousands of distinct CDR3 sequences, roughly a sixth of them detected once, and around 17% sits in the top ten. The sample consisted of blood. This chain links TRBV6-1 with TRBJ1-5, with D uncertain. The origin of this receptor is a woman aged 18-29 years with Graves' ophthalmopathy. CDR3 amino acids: CASSEYLNQPQHF. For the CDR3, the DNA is TGTGCCAGCAGTGAATATCTCAATCAGCCCCAGCATTTT.